A single count supports the clone carrying this T cell receptor beta chain. This sample was taken from a study of blood T cell repertoires in COVID-19. Study information: T cells, B-cell-depleted T cells, or PBMCs provided the cDNA or gDNA that served as material.

In the original processing: Cell counts per sample came from amplifying reference gene primers. Repertoires were generated with immunoSEQ multiplex PCR, while TCRdb's copy carries only in-frame clones and drops some. V and J calls and clone size follow that table, whereas D and trimming were derived from the DNA. The table lists around 40,000 clones, approximately 87% of them singletons. Trimming pared 3 bases from V and 1 base from J, leaving 9 bases between. Per germline, CDR1 LGHDT and CDR2 YNNKEL (reference sequence). The CDR3 is 14 residues long. The J gene is TRBJ1-1, the V gene TRBV3-1 (or the pseudogene TRBV3-2); perhaps TRBD1 as D (6 bases). This TCR came from a man aged 40-55 years with COVID-19, enrolled during active disease. The sample consisted of peripheral blood. The CDR3 DNA is TGTGCCAGCAGCCACCGGACAGCGAACACTGAAGCTTTCTTT. Translation: CASSHRTANTEAFF.